This paragraph reports one TCR beta chain. This specimen belongs to a study of blood T cell repertoires in COVID-19. About the research overall: Samples taken during acute and convalescent COVID-19 were collected in the United States, Italy and Spain. PBMCs, B-cell-depleted T cells, or T cells provided the cDNA or gDNA that made up the material.

Original methodology: Estimation of nucleated cell counts was performed using reference gene primer amplification. Method: immunoSEQ multiplex PCR; TCRdb's copy keeps in-frame clones and lacks some. The V and J calls and clone size are taken from that table; D and trimming were inferred from the DNA. The table shows 130,000 to 150,000 clones, with around nine tenths occurring only once. Germline lookup yields CDR1 LNHNV and CDR2 YYDKDF (reference sequence). The length of the CDR3 is 17 residues. Trimming removed 2 bases from V and 0 bases from J, with 13 bases in between. This clonotype was sampled from a woman between 40 and 50 years old with acute or convalescent COVID-19. The chain combines TRBV15 with TRBJ1-4; D is unclear. The sample taken for sequencing was peripheral blood. CDR3 in amino acids: CATSRKYQEPTNEKLFF. Written as DNA, the CDR3 is TGTGCCACCAGCAGAAAATACCAGGAACCAACTAATGAAAAACTGTTTTTT.